The TCR beta chain described here comes from a study of cytomegalovirus exposure and HLA in healthy donors. Turning to the study itself: Around 78 million unique TCRs, all from HLA-typed donors, were included in an early release of the data.

This clone was detected once. PCR used 60 Vbeta primers and 13 Jbeta primers. The protocol was immunoSEQ multiplex PCR, while the TCRdb copy is restricted to in-frame clones and leaves out a portion. Altogether about 150,000 clones are present, around 80% being singletons, with the ten largest covering less than 1.5%. The CDR3 totals 12 residues. V was cut by 4 bases and J by 4 bases, with 8 bases left in between. CDR1 and CDR2 from the germline V gene are MNHEY and SMNVEV (reference sequence). This receptor was obtained from a woman in her 30s in good health and CMV-seropositive. The gene calls are TRBV27 and TRBJ2-7; weak D call: TRBD2 (6 bases). Sequenced material: PBMCs. In DNA form, the CDR3 reads TGTGCCAGCAGTTCCGGAGGGTACGAGCAGTACTTC. Its translation: CASSSGGYEQYF.